The entry below describes one T cell receptor beta chain. Its antigen remains unknown. The CDR3 extends over 13 amino acids. CDR1 is ENHRY, CDR2 SYGVKD, per germline. The V end lost 10 bases, the J end lost 1 base, and 13 bases lay between the germline ends. This table comes from immunoSEQ multiplex PCR, and its TCRdb copy is limited to in-frame clones, with some not included. The sample yields some 140,000 clones, approximately 85% seen once. This sample was included in a study of cytomegalovirus exposure and HLA in healthy donors. General study findings and limits: Cytomegalovirus-associated status was assigned to fewer than 200 TCR beta chains.

The donors were in the approximately 120-subject validation cohort, distinct from the approximately 730-subject first cohort. The sample was PBMCs. The chain has TRBV10-3 and TRBJ1-1, with a possible D match to TRBD1 (6 bases). This sequence was found in a woman younger than 45 in good health and CMV-seronegative. The CDR3 nucleotides read TGTGCCACCGGGGACACGGGGAACACTGAAGCTTTCTTT. Amino acids: CATGDTGNTEAFF.